One and the same sample provided the 21 T cell receptor beta chains below, sequenced in a study of technical replicates of blood from several donors. The method was immunoSEQ multiplex PCR; TCRdb's version includes in-frame clones alone and lacks a portion of them. The data show tens of thousands of clones, 93% seen once. Sequenced sample: PBMCs. These receptor sequences come from a human donor in good health. Some clones in this sample may be carry-over from other donors' samples.

This clone was seen at least ten times. A much bigger clone sits one base away, suggesting this may be a read error. Different DNA sequences within this sample yield the same CDR3. CDR3 residues: CASSSSGGYNEQFF. The CDR3 nucleotides are TGCGCCAGCAGCTCTAGCGGGGGGTACAATGAGCAGTTCTTC. The chain is built from TRBV5-1 and TRBJ2-1, with 11 bases identical to TRBD2. J gave up 4 bases and V 3 bases, and 0 bases lay outside the gene matches. The CDR3 sequence is 14 residues long. CDR1 is SGHRS, CDR2 YFSETQ, per germline. The whole variable domain, remainder taken from reference TRBV5-1 and TRBJ2-1, is KAGVTQTPRYLIKTRGQQVTLSCSPISGHRSVSWYQQTPGQGLQFLFEYFSETQRNKGNFPGRFSGRQFSNSRSEMNVSTLELGDSALYLCASSSSGGYNEQFFGPGTRLTVL.

The chain combines TRBV18 with TRBJ1-3; TRBD1 aligns across 7 bases. This CDR3 contains 16 residues. Germline V gives CDR1 KGHSH, CDR2 LQKENI. Unmatched junction bases numbered 6, after V lost 4 bases and J lost 0 bases. The CDR3 loop reads CASSRQGASSGNTIYF. In DNA, the CDR3 is TGTGCCAGCTCACGACAGGGTGCAAGCTCTGGAAACACCATATATTTT.

J is TRBJ1-2 and V is TRBV4-1; TRBD1 is a possible D gene (5 bases). This CDR3 is 15 amino acids long. From germline, CDR1 is MGHRA and CDR2 YSYEKL. Between the trimmed V and J ends, which lost 1 base and 5 bases, there was a span of 14 bases. CDR3 nucleotides: TGCGCCAGCAGCCAAGGGGCAGGGTATGGGTATGGCTACACCTTC. Residues: CASSQGAGYGYGYTF.

The gene calls are TRBV7-9 and TRBJ2-5; TRBD2 matches 13 bases. The CDR3 is 17 residues long. V shed 5 bases, J shed 3 bases, and the junction held 9 bases outside the gene matches. Germline CDR1 is SEHNR and CDR2 is FQNEAQ (reference sequence). The chain's CDR3 is CASSPRTSGSWEETQYF. CDR3 in DNA: TGTGCCAGCAGCCCGAGGACTAGCGGGAGTTGGGAAGAGACCCAGTACTTC.

The rearrangement links TRBV6-5 to TRBJ2-7, with 14 bases identical to TRBD2. The germline gives CDR1 MNHEY, CDR2 SVGAGI. V lost 4 bases, J lost 9 bases, and 5 bases stayed unmatched. This CDR3 is 14 amino acids long. Here the CDR3 reads CASSSGLAGVVQYF. For the CDR3, the DNA is TGTGCCAGCAGTTCGGGACTAGCGGGAGTAGTGCAGTACTTC.

This chain joins TRBV5-6 and TRBJ2-7, with D hard to call. CDR3 length equals 11 residues. V dropped 1 base and J dropped 6 bases, with 5 bases sitting between them. Per the germline V gene, CDR1 is SGHDT and CDR2 is YYEEEE. For the CDR3, the DNA is TGTGCCAGCAGCTTGAACTCCGAGCAGTACTTC. Protein product: CASSLNSEQYF.

The chain employs TRBV4-3 and TRBJ1-1, with TRBD1 as a possible D gene (5 bases). This CDR3 is built from 15 residues. The germline V gene has CDR1 LGHNA and CDR2 YSLEER. The V and J ends lost 4 bases and 7 bases respectively, with 19 bases between them. The CDR3 region is CASSPQGARASEAFF. CDR3 DNA: TGCGCCAGCAGCCCACAAGGGGCCAGGGCAAGTGAAGCTTTCTTT.

The chain combines TRBV29-1 with TRBJ1-4; TRBD1 matches at 11 bases. Germline V gene lookup returns CDR1 SQVTM and CDR2 ANQGSEA. The CDR3 extends over 13 amino acids. V lost 4 bases, J lost 11 bases, and 6 bases stayed unmatched. The CDR3 DNA reads TGCAGCGTTGGTGGACAGGGGGCCGGGAAACTGTTTTTT. Amino acids: CSVGGQGAGKLFF.

The gene calls are TRBV5-4 and TRBJ2-3; D is unresolved. Germline values: CDR1 SGHNT, CDR2 YYREEE (reference sequence). Trimming removed 4 bases from V and 3 bases from J, with 6 bases in between. The CDR3 runs 12 residues. The CDR3 DNA is TGTGCCAGCAGCCTCCGGACAGATACGCAGTATTTT. Translating gives CASSLRTDTQYF. The entire variable domain, with the rest obtained from reference TRBV5-4 and TRBJ2-3, is as follows: ETGVTQSPTHLIKTRGQQVTLRCSSQSGHNTVSWYQQALGQGPQFIFQYYREEENGRGNFPPRFSGLQFPNYSSELNVNALELDDSALYLCASSLRTDTQYFGPGTRLTVL.

V usage is TRBV11-2 and J usage is TRBJ2-5; 10 bases are shared with TRBD1. Germline CDR1 SGHAT, CDR2 FQNNGV. This CDR3 spans 15 amino acids. V gave up 5 bases and J gave up 4 bases; unmatched junction bases: 7. The CDR3 sequence is CASSPRDRGRETQYF. CDR3 in DNA: TGTGCCAGCAGCCCCCGGGACAGGGGTAGAGAGACCCAGTACTTC. Looking up the rest from reference TRBV11-2 and TRBJ2-5 gives the full variable domain: EAGVAQSPRYKIIEKRQSVAFWCNPISGHATLYWYQQILGQGPKLLIQFQNNGVVDDSQLPKDRFSAERLKGVDSTLKIQPAKLEDSAVYLCASSPRDRGRETQYFGPGTRLLVL.

The rearrangement uses TRBV9 and TRBJ2-1; a possible D gene is TRBD1 (5 bases). The CDR3 runs to 14 residues. V was pared by 9 bases and J by 6 bases, with 19 bases between. CDR1 and CDR2 from the germline V gene are SGDLS and YYNGEE. The CDR3, as DNA: TGTGCCACCTCGCTGGGGCAGGGTGGCAATGAGCAGTTCTTC. It yields the protein CATSLGQGGNEQFF. Full variable domain (missing parts from reference TRBV9 and TRBJ2-1): DSGVTQTPKHLITATGQRVTLRCSPRSGDLSVYWYQQSLDQGLQFLIQYYNGEERAKGNILERFSAQQFPDLHSELNLSSLELGDSALYFCATSLGQGGNEQFFGPGTRLTVL.

The V gene is TRBV7-2, the J gene TRBJ1-5; tentatively, D is TRBD1 (6 bases). The CDR3 length is 16 residues. CDR1 and CDR2 from the germline V gene are SGHTA and FQGNSA. V lost 2 bases to trimming and J lost 2 bases, with 13 bases between them. The CDR3 region is CASSLSPAGGNQPQHF. CDR3 sequence (DNA): TGTGCCAGCAGCTTATCCCCGGCAGGGGGCAATCAGCCCCAGCATTTT.

V gene TRBV10-2 combines with J gene TRBJ2-2, with TRBD2 matching 9 bases. This CDR3 comprises 14 residues. V was clipped by 5 bases and J by 8 bases; unmatched bases: 6. The germline CDR1 and CDR2 sequences are WSHSY and SAAADI. CDR3 amino acids: CASSTGTSPGELFF. As DNA, the CDR3 is TGCGCCAGCAGTACCGGGACTAGCCCTGGGGAGCTGTTTTTT.

This sequence joins TRBV15 and TRBJ2-3, with 7 bases identical to TRBD2. CDR1 LNHNV and CDR2 YYDKDF come from the germline V gene (reference sequence). V lost 9 bases and J lost 3; bases outside the gene matches: 3. This CDR3 comprises 12 residues. The CDR3 DNA reads as TGTGCCACGCGGGGGAGAACAGATACGCAGTATTTT. This gives the protein CATRGRTDTQYF.

The J gene is TRBJ2-2, the V gene TRBV7-3; 9 bases agree with TRBD2. From germline, CDR1 is SGHTA and CDR2 FQGTGA. J lost 7 bases, V lost 5 bases, and 11 bases had no gene match. The CDR3 runs 16 residues. The CDR3 bases are TGTGCCAGCAGCCCCCATCTAGCGGGGAGGAACGGGGAGCTGTTTTTT. This codes for CASSPHLAGRNGELFF.

The rearrangement joins TRBV30 to TRBJ2-7; D might be TRBD2 (6 bases). V was cut by 5 bases and J by 2 bases, with 19 bases left in between. This CDR3 contains 15 residues. Per germline, CDR1 GTSNPN and CDR2 SVGIG (reference sequence). In DNA form, the CDR3 reads TGTGCCTGGGCTCCGGGACTTCTTACTGCCTACGAGCAGTACTTC. Amino acid sequence: CAWAPGLLTAYEQYF.

The CDR3, as DNA: TGTGCCAGCAGCTTAGCGAAGCAGGGAATCTCTGGAAACACCATATATTTT. It translates to CASSLAKQGISGNTIYF. The chain employs TRBV7-9 and TRBJ1-3, with D perhaps matching TRBD1 (5 bases). This CDR3 has 17 amino acids. V lost 0 bases, J lost 0 bases, and 12 bases lay in between. Germline V gene data show CDR1 as SEHNR and CDR2 as FQNEAQ (reference sequence).

The J gene is TRBJ2-7, the V gene TRBV5-6; 11 bases map to TRBD2. The CDR3 runs to 15 residues. Germline CDR1 is SGHDT and CDR2 is YYEEEE. Losses at the gene ends were 4 bases for V and 4 bases for J; bases not matched to a gene: 7. CDR3 coding DNA: TGTGCCAGCAGCCGACCGGGACTAGCGGCTTACGAGCAGTACTTC. As protein: CASSRPGLAAYEQYF.

The chain combines TRBV14 with TRBJ2-1, with 8 bases aligning to TRBD1. Germline CDR1 SGHDN, CDR2 FVKESK. The CDR3 length is 15 residues. Trimming took 4 bases from V and 4 from J; bases not matched to a gene: 6. The CDR3 region is CASSRRRDRYNEQFF. In nucleotides, the CDR3 is TGTGCCAGCAGCCGACGAAGGGACAGGTACAATGAGCAGTTCTTC.

The chain has TRBV6-1 and TRBJ1-1; TRBD1 matches at 7 bases. V lost 6 bases to trimming and J lost 1 base; unmatched junction nucleotides: 2. The CDR3 has 13 amino acids. Looked up from germline, CDR1 is MNHNS and CDR2 is SASEGT. The CDR3 here is CASSDRANTEAFF. The CDR3, as DNA: TGTGCCAGCAGCGACAGGGCGAACACTGAAGCTTTCTTT.

The chain couples TRBV7-2 to TRBJ1-1; the match to TRBD1 covers 7 bases. V shed 4 bases, J shed 5 bases, and the junction held 10 bases outside the gene matches. The CDR3 runs 15 residues. CDR1 is SGHTA, CDR2 FQGNSA, per germline. The CDR3 region has the DNA TGTGCCAGCAGCTCTCATGCCAGGGGGAGTACTGAAGCTTTCTTT. This codes for CASSSHARGSTEAFF.